This TCR beta chain stems from a study of identical twins. A universal primer site arose from template switching, and cDNA bore unique molecular identifiers. TCRdb independently ran MiXCR on the 5' RACE reads; one entry per CDR3 protein. The profile shows around 960,000 distinct CDR3 sequences, 9% to 15% of them singletons. This clonotype has just one count. Its specificity is not known. General observations from the study: Invariant MAIT and iNKT cells could partly confound zero-insertion analyses. Twins shared beta out-of-frame sequences in excess, but this excess was weaker. Out-of-frame alpha sequences common to twins exhibited an excess of low generation probability.

Germline V CDR1 and CDR2: MNHEY, SMNVEV (reference sequence). The ends lost 10 bases at V and 5 bases at J; junction bases unmatched: 7. This CDR3 has 12 residues. The sample also formed part of further work on yellow fever vaccine responses in identical twins.

This chain uses TRBV27 with TRBJ2-5; 7 nucleotides align to TRBD2. The sample consisted of PBMCs. The receptor's source is a young woman in good health. The CDR3: CATQGRGETQYF. As DNA, the CDR3 is TGTGCCACTCAAGGGAGGGGCGAGACCCAGTACTTC.